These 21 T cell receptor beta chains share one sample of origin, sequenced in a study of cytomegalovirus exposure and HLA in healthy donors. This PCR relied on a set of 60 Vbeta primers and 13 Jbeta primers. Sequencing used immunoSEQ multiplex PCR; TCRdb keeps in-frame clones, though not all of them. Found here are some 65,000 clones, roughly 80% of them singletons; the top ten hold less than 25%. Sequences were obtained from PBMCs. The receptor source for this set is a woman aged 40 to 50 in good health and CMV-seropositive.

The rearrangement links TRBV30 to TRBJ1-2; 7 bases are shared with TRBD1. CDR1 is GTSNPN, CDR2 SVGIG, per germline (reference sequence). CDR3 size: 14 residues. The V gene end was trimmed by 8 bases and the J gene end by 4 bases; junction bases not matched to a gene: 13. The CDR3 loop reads CAGLETGSGYGYTF. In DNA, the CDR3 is TGTGCCGGACTCGAGACAGGGTCAGGCTATGGCTACACCTTC.

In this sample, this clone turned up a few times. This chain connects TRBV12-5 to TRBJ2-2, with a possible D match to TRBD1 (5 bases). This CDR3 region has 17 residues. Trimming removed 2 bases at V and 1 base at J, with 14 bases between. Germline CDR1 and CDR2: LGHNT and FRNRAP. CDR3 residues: CASGLPRATGNTGELFF. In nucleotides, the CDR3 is TGTGCTAGTGGTTTGCCACGCGCTACAGGGAACACCGGGGAGCTGTTTTTT.

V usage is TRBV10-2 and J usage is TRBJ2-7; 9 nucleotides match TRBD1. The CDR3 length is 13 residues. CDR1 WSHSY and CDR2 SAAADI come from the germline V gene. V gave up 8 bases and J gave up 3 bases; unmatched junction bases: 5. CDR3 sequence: CASHTGGGYEQYF. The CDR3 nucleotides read TGCGCCAGCCACACAGGGGGCGGCTACGAGCAGTACTTC.

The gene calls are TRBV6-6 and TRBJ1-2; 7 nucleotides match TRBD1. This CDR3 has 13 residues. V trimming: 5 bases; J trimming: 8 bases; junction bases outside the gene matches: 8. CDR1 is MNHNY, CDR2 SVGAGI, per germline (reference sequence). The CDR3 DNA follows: TGTGCCAGCAGTCCCATCTCAGGGGGAGGCTACACCTTC. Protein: CASSPISGGGYTF.

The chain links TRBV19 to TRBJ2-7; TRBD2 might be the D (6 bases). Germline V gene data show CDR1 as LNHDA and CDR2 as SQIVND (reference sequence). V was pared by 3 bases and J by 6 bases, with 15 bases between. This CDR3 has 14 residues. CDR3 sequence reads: CASSISGLSIEQYF. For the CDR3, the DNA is TGTGCCAGTAGTATCTCGGGACTCTCGATCGAGCAGTACTTC.

The CDR3 reads CASSLTQVNTEAFF. CDR3 nucleotide sequence: TGTGCCAGCAGCTTAACTCAGGTGAACACTGAAGCTTTCTTT. This chain connects TRBV5-4 to TRBJ1-1; D remains unclear. Trimming removed 2 bases from V and 0 bases from J, with 8 bases in between. The CDR3 loop spans 14 amino acids. Per the germline V gene, CDR1 is SGHNT and CDR2 is YYREEE (reference sequence).

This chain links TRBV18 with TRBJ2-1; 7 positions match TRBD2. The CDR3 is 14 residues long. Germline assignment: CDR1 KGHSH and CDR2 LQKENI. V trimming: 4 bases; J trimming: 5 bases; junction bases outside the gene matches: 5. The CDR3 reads CASSRPSGNNEQFF. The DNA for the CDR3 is TGTGCCAGCTCACGGCCTAGCGGAAACAATGAGCAGTTCTTC.

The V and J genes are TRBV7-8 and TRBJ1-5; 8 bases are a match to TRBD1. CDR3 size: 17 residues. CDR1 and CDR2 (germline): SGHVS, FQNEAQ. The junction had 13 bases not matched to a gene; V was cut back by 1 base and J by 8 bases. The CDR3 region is CASSLDISATGDEPQHF. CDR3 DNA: TGTGCCAGCAGCTTAGACATCTCCGCGACAGGGGATGAGCCCCAGCATTTT.

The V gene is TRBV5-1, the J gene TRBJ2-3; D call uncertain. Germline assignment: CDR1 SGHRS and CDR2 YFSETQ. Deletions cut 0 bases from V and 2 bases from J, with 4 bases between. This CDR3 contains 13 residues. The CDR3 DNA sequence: TGCGCCAGCAGCTTGGCCGTCACAGATACGCAGTATTTT. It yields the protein CASSLAVTDTQYF.

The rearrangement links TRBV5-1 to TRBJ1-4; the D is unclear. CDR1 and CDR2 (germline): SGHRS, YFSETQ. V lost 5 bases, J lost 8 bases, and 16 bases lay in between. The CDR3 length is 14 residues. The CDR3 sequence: CASSRTSAGEKLFF. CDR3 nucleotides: TGCGCCAGCAGTCGAACTTCTGCCGGGGAAAAACTGTTTTTT. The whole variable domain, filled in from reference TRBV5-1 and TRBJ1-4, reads KAGVTQTPRYLIKTRGQQVTLSCSPISGHRSVSWYQQTPGQGLQFLFEYFSETQRNKGNFPGRFSGRQFSNSRSEMNVSTLELGDSALYLCASSRTSAGEKLFFGSGTQLSVL.

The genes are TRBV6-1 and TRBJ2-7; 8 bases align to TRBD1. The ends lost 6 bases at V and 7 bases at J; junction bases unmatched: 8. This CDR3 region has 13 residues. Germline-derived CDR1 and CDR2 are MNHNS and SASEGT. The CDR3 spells CASSPGTGLEQYF. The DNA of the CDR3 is TGTGCCAGCAGCCCCGGGACAGGATTGGAGCAGTACTTC.

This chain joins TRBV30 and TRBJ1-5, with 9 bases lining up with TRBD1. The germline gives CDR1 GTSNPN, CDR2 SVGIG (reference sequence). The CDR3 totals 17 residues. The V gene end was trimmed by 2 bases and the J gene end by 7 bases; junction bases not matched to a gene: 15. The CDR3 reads CAWSTAQGAPTEQPQHF. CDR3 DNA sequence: TGTGCCTGGAGTACGGCACAGGGGGCTCCGACGGAACAGCCCCAGCATTTT. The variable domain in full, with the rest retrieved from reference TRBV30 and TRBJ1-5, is SQTIHQWPATLVQPVGSPLSLECTVEGTSNPNLYWYRQAAGRGLQLLFYSVGIGQISSEVPQNLSASRPQDRQFILSSKKLLLSDSGFYLCAWSTAQGAPTEQPQHFGDGTRLSIL.

The CDR3, as DNA: TGTGCCAGCAGTGAAGGGGGCATGGCTGGAAACACCATATATTTT. As protein: CASSEGGMAGNTIYF. This chain links TRBV25-1 with TRBJ1-3, with a possible D match to TRBD1 (6 bases). Trimming removed 2 bases at V and 2 bases at J, with 10 bases between. Germline loops: CDR1 MGHDK, CDR2 SYGVNS. The CDR3 is 15 amino acids. The full variable domain, completed using reference TRBV25-1 and TRBJ1-3, is EADIYQTPRYLVIGTGKKITLECSQTMGHDKMYWYQQDPGMELHLIHYSYGVNSTEKGDLSSESTVSRIRTEHFPLTLESARPSHTSQYLCASSEGGMAGNTIYFGEGSWLTVV.

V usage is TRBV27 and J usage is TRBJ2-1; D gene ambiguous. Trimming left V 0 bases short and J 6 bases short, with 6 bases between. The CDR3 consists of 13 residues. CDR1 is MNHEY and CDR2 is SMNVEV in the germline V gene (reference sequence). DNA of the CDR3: TGTGCCAGCAGTTTATCGACAATCAATGAGCAGTTCTTC. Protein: CASSLSTINEQFF.

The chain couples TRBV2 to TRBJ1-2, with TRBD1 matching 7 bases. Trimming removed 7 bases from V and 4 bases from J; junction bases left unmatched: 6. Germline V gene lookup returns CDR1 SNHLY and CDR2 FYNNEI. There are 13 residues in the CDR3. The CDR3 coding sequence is TGTGCCAGCACTTTCGGACAGGCCTATGGCTACACCTTC. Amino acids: CASTFGQAYGYTF.

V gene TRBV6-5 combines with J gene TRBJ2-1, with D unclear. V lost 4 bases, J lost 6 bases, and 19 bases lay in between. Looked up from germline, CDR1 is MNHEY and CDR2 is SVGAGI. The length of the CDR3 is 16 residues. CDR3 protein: CASSSPSLSSGNEQFF. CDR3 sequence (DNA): TGTGCCAGCAGTTCCCCATCCTTAAGTTCGGGCAATGAGCAGTTCTTC.

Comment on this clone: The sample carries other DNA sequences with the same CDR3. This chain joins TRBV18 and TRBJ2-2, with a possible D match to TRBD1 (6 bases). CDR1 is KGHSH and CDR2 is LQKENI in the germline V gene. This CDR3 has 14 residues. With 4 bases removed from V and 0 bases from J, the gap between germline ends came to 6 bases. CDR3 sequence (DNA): TGTGCCAGCTCACGGACAGCGAACACCGGGGAGCTGTTTTTT. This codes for CASSRTANTGELFF.

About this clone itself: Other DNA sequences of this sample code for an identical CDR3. CDR3 sequence: CASSQERGGPDTQYF. CDR3 nucleotides: TGTGCCAGCAGCCAAGAGCGGGGCGGACCAGATACGCAGTATTTT. The chain couples TRBV4-2 to TRBJ2-3, with D tentatively TRBD2 (6 bases). Germline CDR1 and CDR2: LGHNA and YNFKEQ. The CDR3 length is 15 residues. Trimming stripped 0 bases from V and 4 bases from J, with 11 bases between.

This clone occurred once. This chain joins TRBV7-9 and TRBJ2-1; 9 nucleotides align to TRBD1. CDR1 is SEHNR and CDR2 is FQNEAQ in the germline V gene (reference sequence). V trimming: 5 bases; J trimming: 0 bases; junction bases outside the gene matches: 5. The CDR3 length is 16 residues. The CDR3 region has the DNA TGTGCCAGCAGCCGGGACAGGGCCTTCTCCTACAATGAGCAGTTCTTC. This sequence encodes CASSRDRAFSYNEQFF.

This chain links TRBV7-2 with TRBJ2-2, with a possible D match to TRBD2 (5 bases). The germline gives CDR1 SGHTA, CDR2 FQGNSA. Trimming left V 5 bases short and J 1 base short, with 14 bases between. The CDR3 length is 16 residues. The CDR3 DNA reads TGTGCCAGCAGCGGAGGTGGGGTCTTGAACACCGGGGAGCTGTTTTTT. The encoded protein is CASSGGGVLNTGELFF.

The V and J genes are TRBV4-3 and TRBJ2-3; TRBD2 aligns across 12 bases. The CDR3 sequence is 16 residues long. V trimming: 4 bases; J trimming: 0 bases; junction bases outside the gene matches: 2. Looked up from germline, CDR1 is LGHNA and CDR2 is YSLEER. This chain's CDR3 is CASSRTSGGSTDTQYF. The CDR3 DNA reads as TGCGCCAGCAGCCGTACTAGCGGGGGGAGCACAGATACGCAGTATTTT.